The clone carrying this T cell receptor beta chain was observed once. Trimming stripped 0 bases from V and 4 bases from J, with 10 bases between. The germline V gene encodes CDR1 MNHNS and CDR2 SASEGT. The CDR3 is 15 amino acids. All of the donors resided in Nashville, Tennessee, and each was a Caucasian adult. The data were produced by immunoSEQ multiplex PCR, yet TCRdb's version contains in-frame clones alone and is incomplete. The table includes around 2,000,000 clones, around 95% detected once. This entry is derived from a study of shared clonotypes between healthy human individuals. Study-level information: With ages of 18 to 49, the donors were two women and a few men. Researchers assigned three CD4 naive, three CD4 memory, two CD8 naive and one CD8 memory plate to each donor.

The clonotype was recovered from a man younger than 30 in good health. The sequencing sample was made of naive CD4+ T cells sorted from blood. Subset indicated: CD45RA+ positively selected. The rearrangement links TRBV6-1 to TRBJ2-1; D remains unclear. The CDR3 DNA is TGTGCCAGCAGTGAAGCAGGGCGCGCATACAATGAGCAGTTCTTC. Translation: CASSEAGRAYNEQFF.